This T cell receptor (beta chain) was documented in a study of cytomegalovirus exposure and HLA in healthy donors. Trimming removed 6 bases from V and 1 base from J, with 12 bases in between. CDR1 SEHNR and CDR2 FQNEAQ come from the germline V gene (reference sequence). The CDR3 runs 14 residues. PCR employed 60 Vbeta and 13 Jbeta primers. Clones were sequenced by immunoSEQ multiplex PCR, and TCRdb holds only the in-frame ones, with some missing. The data show tens of thousands of clones, just under 85% seen once. Details on this clone: Antigen unknown.

General study points: Within an earlier analysis, most TCR beta V segments proved productive either about 90% or about 30% of the time.

The chain is built from TRBV7-9 and TRBJ1-1, with no clear D. This TCR came from a man between 50 and 59 years old in good health and CMV-seronegative. Sequenced: PBMCs. This CDR3 reads CASSFGERNTEAFF. The CDR3 DNA reads TGTGCCAGCAGTTTCGGGGAACGGAACACTGAAGCTTTCTTT.